The rows below give T cell receptor beta chains drawn from one sample of a study of T cell repertoires in cytomegalovirus infection. TCRdb re-derived calls from the reads in MiXCR, one entry per CDR3 protein. This table has a few hundred thousand distinct CDR3 sequences, roughly 9% appearing once. Sequencing was done on a sample of PBMCs. The receptors were gathered from a human donor in good health (CMV status not recorded). Some clones in this sample may be carry-over from other donors' samples. CDR3s include the opening cysteine and the closing phenylalanine or tryptophan. Fields, in order: clone size, V gene, J gene, D gene, CDR3 protein, CDR3 DNA. The D gene is left open where the match is weak. Part of the rows lack a size; the others show once, few, many or a class for expanded clones.

size: many; V: TRBV7-2; J: TRBJ1-6; D: -; CDR3: CASTTRPESPLHF; DNA: TGTGCCAGCACCACGAGACCGGAATCACCCCTCCACTTT
size: -; V: TRBV7-8; J: TRBJ1-1; D: -; CDR3: CASSFSGTRYTEAFF; DNA: TGTGCCAGCAGCTTTTCCGGGACACGGTACACTGAAGCTTTCTTT
size: many; V: TRBV7-2; J: TRBJ2-3; D: -; CDR3: CASSPRISDTQYF; DNA: TGTGCCAGCAGCCCCAGGATTTCAGATACGCAGTATTTT
size: many; V: TRBV28; J: TRBJ1-5; D: TRBD1; CDR3: CASRWTGDQPQHF; DNA: TGTGCCAGCAGATGGACAGGGGATCAGCCCCAGCATTTT
size: many; V: TRBV7-2; J: TRBJ1-5; D: TRBD1; CDR3: CASSQNGMTGRNQPQHF; DNA: TGTGCCAGCAGCCAAAACGGTATGACAGGGAGGAATCAGCCCCAGCATTTT
size: -; V: TRBV4-1; J: TRBJ1-2; D: -; CDR3: CASSQVGGMAYGYTF; DNA: TGCGCCAGCAGCCAAGTCGGGGGGATGGCTTATGGCTACACCTTC
size: many; V: TRBV19; J: TRBJ1-1; D: -; CDR3: CASSIPGTSAANTEAFF; DNA: TGTGCCAGTAGTATACCGGGGACTTCGGCGGCGAACACTGAAGCTTTCTTT
size: many; V: TRBV6-1; J: TRBJ1-3; D: -; CDR3: CASSPTSGNTIYF; DNA: TGTGCCAGCAGTCCTACCTCTGGAAACACCATATATTTT
size: few; V: TRBV14; J: TRBJ2-1; D: -; CDR3: CASSYQQGPHEQFF; DNA: TGTGCCAGCAGCTACCAACAGGGACCCCATGAGCAGTTCTTC
size: few; V: TRBV7-8; J: TRBJ2-3; D: -; CDR3: CASSLAPKGTDTQYF; DNA: TGTGCCAGCAGCTTAGCCCCTAAGGGCACAGATACGCAGTATTTT
size: -; V: TRBV12-3/TRBV12-4; J: TRBJ2-1; D: TRBD2; CDR3: CASSLLLAGDLGEQFF; DNA: TGTGCCAGCAGCCTCCTATTAGCGGGAGATCTGGGTGAGCAGTTCTTC
size: many; V: TRBV12-3/TRBV12-4; J: TRBJ2-5; D: -; CDR3: CASSFLMGLSQETQYF; DNA: TGTGCCAGCAGCTTTTTAATGGGCCTTTCCCAGGAGACCCAGTACTTC
size: many; V: TRBV7-2; J: TRBJ1-5; D: TRBD1; CDR3: CASSFGTGYSNQPQHF; DNA: TGTGCCAGCAGCTTCGGGACAGGCTATAGCAATCAGCCCCAGCATTTT
size: few; V: TRBV12-3/TRBV12-4; J: TRBJ2-6; D: -; CDR3: CASSLIQGGGANVLTF; DNA: TGTGCCAGCAGTTTAATCCAGGGCGGGGGGGCCAACGTCCTGACTTTC
size: many; V: TRBV7-2; J: TRBJ1-2; D: -; CDR3: CASSSDLGIYGYTF; DNA: TGTGCCAGCAGCTCAGATTTAGGGATCTATGGCTACACCTTC
size: many; V: TRBV7-3; J: TRBJ2-1; D: TRBD2; CDR3: CASSSGAGGPGEQFF; DNA: TGTGCCAGCAGCTCCGGAGCGGGGGGGCCGGGTGAGCAGTTCTTC
size: few; V: TRBV12-3/TRBV12-4; J: TRBJ2-2; D: -; CDR3: CASSLIGIRFF; DNA: TGTGCCAGCAGTTTAATTGGGATACGGTTTTTT
size: -; V: TRBV28; J: TRBJ2-7; D: -; CDR3: CATEFYEQYF; DNA: TGTGCCACAGAGTTCTACGAGCAGTACTTC
size: many; V: TRBV7-2; J: TRBJ1-4; D: -; CDR3: CASSLRAGVGQGEKLFF; DNA: TGTGCCAGCAGCTTACGGGCGGGGGTGGGCCAAGGAGAAAAACTGTTTTTT
size: many; V: TRBV7-2; J: TRBJ2-7; D: TRBD1; CDR3: CASSNRGGRSSYEQYF; DNA: TGTGCCAGCAGCAACAGGGGTGGCAGGAGCTCCTACGAGCAGTACTTC
size: -; V: TRBV19; J: TRBJ2-7; D: TRBD2; CDR3: CASSPGLDGSEQYF; DNA: TGTGCCAGTAGCCCGGGACTAGATGGCTCCGAGCAGTACTTC
size: few; V: TRBV20-1; J: TRBJ1-1; D: -; CDR3: CSVGRLSGNTEAFF; DNA: TGCAGTGTCGGGAGATTATCCGGGAACACTGAAGCTTTCTTT
size: many; V: TRBV7-2; J: TRBJ1-1; D: -; CDR3: CASSLVSYTEAFF; DNA: TGTGCCAGCAGCTTGGTATCGTACACTGAAGCTTTCTTT